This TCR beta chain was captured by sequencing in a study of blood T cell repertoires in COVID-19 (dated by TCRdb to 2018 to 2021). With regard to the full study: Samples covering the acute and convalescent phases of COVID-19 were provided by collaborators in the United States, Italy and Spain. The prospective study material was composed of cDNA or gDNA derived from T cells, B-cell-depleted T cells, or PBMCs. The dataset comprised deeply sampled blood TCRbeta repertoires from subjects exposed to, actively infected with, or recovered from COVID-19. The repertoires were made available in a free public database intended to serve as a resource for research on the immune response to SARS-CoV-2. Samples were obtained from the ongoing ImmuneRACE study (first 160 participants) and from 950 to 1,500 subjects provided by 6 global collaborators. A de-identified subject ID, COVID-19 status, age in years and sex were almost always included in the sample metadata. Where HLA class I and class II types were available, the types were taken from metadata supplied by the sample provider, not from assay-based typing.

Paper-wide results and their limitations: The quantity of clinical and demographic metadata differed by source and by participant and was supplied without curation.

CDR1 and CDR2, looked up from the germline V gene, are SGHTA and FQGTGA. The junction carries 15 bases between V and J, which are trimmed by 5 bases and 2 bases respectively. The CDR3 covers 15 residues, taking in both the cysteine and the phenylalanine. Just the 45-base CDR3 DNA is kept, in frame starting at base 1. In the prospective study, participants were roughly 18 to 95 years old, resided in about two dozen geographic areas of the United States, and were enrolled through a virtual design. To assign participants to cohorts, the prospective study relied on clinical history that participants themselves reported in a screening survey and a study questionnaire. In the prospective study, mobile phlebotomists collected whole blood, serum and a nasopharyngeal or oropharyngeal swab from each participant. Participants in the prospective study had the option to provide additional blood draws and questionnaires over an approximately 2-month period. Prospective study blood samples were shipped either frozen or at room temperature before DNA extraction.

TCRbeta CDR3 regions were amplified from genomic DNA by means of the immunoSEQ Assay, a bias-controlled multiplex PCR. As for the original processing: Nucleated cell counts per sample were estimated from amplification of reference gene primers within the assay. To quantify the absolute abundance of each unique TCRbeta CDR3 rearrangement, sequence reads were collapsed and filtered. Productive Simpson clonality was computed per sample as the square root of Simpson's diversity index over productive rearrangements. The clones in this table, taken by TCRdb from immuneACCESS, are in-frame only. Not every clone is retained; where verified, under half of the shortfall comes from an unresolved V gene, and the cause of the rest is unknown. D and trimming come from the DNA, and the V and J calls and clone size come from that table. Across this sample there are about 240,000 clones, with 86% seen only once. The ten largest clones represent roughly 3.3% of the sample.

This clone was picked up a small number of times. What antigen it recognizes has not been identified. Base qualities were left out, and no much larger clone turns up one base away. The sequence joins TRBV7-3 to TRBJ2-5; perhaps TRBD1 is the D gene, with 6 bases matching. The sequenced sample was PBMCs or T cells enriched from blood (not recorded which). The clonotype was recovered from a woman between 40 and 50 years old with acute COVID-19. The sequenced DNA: TGTGCCAGCAGCCCCGCCGGGACACCTCAAGAGACCCAGTACTTC. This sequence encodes CASSPAGTPQETQYF.